The 29 T cell receptor beta chains listed next were all sequenced from one sample in a study of blood T cell repertoires in COVID-19. Measured with immunoSEQ multiplex PCR; TCRdb has only the in-frame clones, and not every one. The sample lists about 440,000 clones; approximately 88% were seen once. Sequenced: peripheral blood. Receptor source: a woman between 50 and 59 years old with COVID-19, enrolled during active disease.

This chain uses TRBV7-6 with TRBJ2-1, with 9 bases lining up with TRBD2. In germline, CDR1 is SGHVS, CDR2 FNYEAQ. The length of the CDR3 is 15 residues. The junction had 13 bases not matched to a gene; V was cut back by 4 bases and J by 12 bases. In DNA form, the CDR3 reads TGTGCCAGCAGCTCCGCTAGCGGGACCAACTCCGGGCAGTTCTTC. Translation: CASSSASGTNSGQFF.

This chain links TRBV9 with TRBJ2-3; TRBD1 agrees at 8 bases. Trimming removed 4 bases from V and 6 bases from J; junction bases left unmatched: 10. The CDR3 totals 15 residues. Germline values: CDR1 SGDLS, CDR2 YYNGEE. DNA for the CDR3: TGTGCCAGCAGCTACGGACAGGGTCGTGGCGATACGCAGTATTTT. Translated, it gives CASSYGQGRGDTQYF.

The gene calls are TRBV3-1 (or the pseudogene TRBV3-2) and TRBJ2-3, with 7 positions matching TRBD2. V shed 4 bases and J 0 bases; nucleotides not matched to a gene: 1. The germline CDR1 and CDR2 sequences are LGHDT and YNNKEL (reference sequence). This CDR3 region has 14 residues. The CDR3 is CASSPSGSTDTQYF. DNA of the CDR3: TGTGCCAGCAGCCCTAGCGGCAGCACAGATACGCAGTATTTT.

V gene TRBV2 combines with J gene TRBJ2-3; D is undetermined. Trimming took off 4 bases at V and 3 bases at J, with 14 bases between the two ends. CDR3 size: 15 residues. CDR1 and CDR2 (germline): SNHLY, FYNNEI. The CDR3 sequence is CASSARVITTDTQYF. The DNA for the CDR3 is TGTGCCAGCAGTGCTCGGGTCATAACGACAGATACGCAGTATTTT. Based on the CDR3 plus reference TRBV2 and TRBJ2-3, the full variable domain is EPEVTQTPSHQVTQMGQEVILRCVPISNHLYFYWYRQILGQKVEFLVSFYNNEISEKSEIFDDQFSVERPDGSNFTLKIRSTKLEDSAMYFCASSARVITTDTQYFGPGTRLTVL.

The chain employs TRBV19 and TRBJ2-2; a possible D gene is TRBD1 (6 bases). The CDR3 has 15 amino acids. CDR1 is LNHDA, CDR2 SQIVND, per germline (reference sequence). Trimming pared 1 base from V and 4 bases from J, leaving 10 bases between. For the CDR3, the DNA is TGTGCCAGTAGTATAGCCAGGGGTATCACCGGGGAGCTGTTTTTT. This encodes CASSIARGITGELFF.

The rearrangement uses TRBV7-2 and TRBJ1-1; 8 bases align to TRBD1. This CDR3 region has 14 residues. J gave up 4 bases and V 5 bases, and 6 bases lay outside the gene matches. The germline V gene encodes CDR1 SGHTA and CDR2 FQGNSA. CDR3 sequence (DNA): TGTGCCAGCAGCCAACAGGGGGGTGGCACTGAAGCTTTCTTT. It codes for CASSQQGGGTEAFF.

This rearrangement joins TRBV19 to TRBJ2-6, with D hard to call. Germline loops: CDR1 LNHDA, CDR2 SQIVND (reference sequence). Trimming stripped 5 bases from V and 4 bases from J, with 15 bases between. CDR3 length: 16 residues. CDR3 DNA: TGTGCCAGTAGTTCCCCAACAGAGCAAGGGGCCAACGTCCTGACTTTC. Residues: CASSSPTEQGANVLTF.

The chain employs TRBV9 and TRBJ1-2; D is perhaps TRBD1 (6 bases). The CDR3 is made up of 13 amino acids. Germline V gives CDR1 SGDLS, CDR2 YYNGEE. The ends were cut back, 0 bases at V and 5 bases at J, with 8 bases in the middle. In DNA form, the CDR3 reads TGTGCCAGCAGCGTAGGGACAGAATATGGCTACACCTTC. Residues: CASSVGTEYGYTF. The variable domain in full, completed from reference TRBV9 and TRBJ1-2, reads DSGVTQTPKHLITATGQRVTLRCSPRSGDLSVYWYQQSLDQGLQFLIQYYNGEERAKGNILERFSAQQFPDLHSELNLSSLELGDSALYFCASSVGTEYGYTFGSGTRLTVV.

J is TRBJ1-2 and V is TRBV11-2, with 9 positions matching TRBD1. This CDR3 is built from 15 residues. J lost 1 base, V lost 3 bases, and 3 bases had no gene match. The germline gives CDR1 SGHAT, CDR2 FQNNGV. CDR3 nucleotides: TGTGCCAGCAGCTTCGGGACAGGGAATAACTATGGCTACACCTTC. This translates into CASSFGTGNNYGYTF.

As concerns this clone: Other DNA sequences in this specimen translate into the identical CDR3. The V call is TRBV5-4, the J call TRBJ1-2, with 7 bases identical to TRBD1. V was clipped by 4 bases and J by 6 bases; unmatched bases: 6. Looked up from germline, CDR1 is SGHNT and CDR2 is YYREEE (reference sequence). This CDR3 has 13 amino acids. CDR3: CASSPDREDGYTF. In nucleotides, the CDR3 is TGTGCCAGCAGCCCCGACAGGGAAGATGGCTACACCTTC.

V gene TRBV7-9 combines with J gene TRBJ1-2; 8 bases are shared with TRBD1. The V gene end was trimmed by 5 bases and the J gene end by 7 bases; junction bases not matched to a gene: 6. Germline assignment: CDR1 SEHNR and CDR2 FQNEAQ (reference sequence). The CDR3 loop spans 13 amino acids. The CDR3 sequence: CASSLQGAGGYTF. The CDR3 bases are TGTGCCAGCAGCCTGCAGGGGGCTGGTGGCTACACCTTC.

CDR3 sequence (DNA): TGTGCCAGCAGCGTCCAAAGTGGGGGGGGTCATGAGCAGTTCTTC. It specifies CASSVQSGGGHEQFF. The chain uses TRBV2 and TRBJ2-1, with TRBD2 matching over 7 bases. After removal of 6 bases from V and 8 bases from J, the junction contained 13 bases not matched to a gene. The CDR3 is 15 residues long. The germline gives CDR1 SNHLY, CDR2 FYNNEI.

The V and J genes are TRBV19 and TRBJ2-5; 13 bases map to TRBD2. Germline V lookup: CDR1 LNHDA, CDR2 SQIVND (reference sequence). Trimming took 5 bases from V and 2 from J; bases not matched to a gene: 2. The CDR3 extends over 15 amino acids. CDR3 nucleotides: TGTGCCAGTAGTGAGGGACTAGCGGGGCAAGAGACCCAGTACTTC. This encodes CASSEGLAGQETQYF.

This clone showed up just a few times. The rearrangement joins TRBV6-2 or TRBV6-3 to TRBJ1-5; tentative D call: TRBD1 (5 bases). The CDR3 totals 16 residues. V was clipped by 6 bases and J by 3 bases, with 18 bases between them. In germline, CDR1 is MNHEY, CDR2 SVGEGT. DNA for the CDR3: TGTGCCAGCAGCCCTAAGGAGGGGATCTACAATCAGCCCCAGCATTTT. Its translation: CASSPKEGIYNQPQHF.

The V gene is TRBV5-6, the J gene TRBJ1-1; 10 bases are shared with TRBD1. The germline gives CDR1 SGHDT, CDR2 YYEEEE. The CDR3 sequence is 13 residues long. V lost 4 bases and J lost 11; bases outside the gene matches: 8. CDR3 coding DNA: TGTGCCAGCAGCACTGGGACAGGGGCGCCGGCTTTCTTT. Protein sequence: CASSTGTGAPAFF.

V gene TRBV24-1 combines with J gene TRBJ2-5, with D possibly being TRBD2 (7 bases). The CDR3 consists of 15 residues. Germline V gene data show CDR1 as KGHDR and CDR2 as SFDVKD. V dropped 1 base and J dropped 2 bases, with 10 bases sitting between them. CDR3 in DNA: TGTGCCACCAGTGATTTCGGGGGGCCTCAAGAGACCCAGTACTTC. Its translation: CATSDFGGPQETQYF.

The chain recombines TRBV9 with TRBJ2-7; 9 nucleotides agree with TRBD1. The CDR3 sequence is 14 residues long. Germline values: CDR1 SGDLS, CDR2 YYNGEE. With V trimmed by 4 bases and J by 5 bases, 7 bases remained unmatched. In nucleotides, the CDR3 is TGTGCCAGCAGCCCTGAGACAGGGGGACACGAGCAGTACTTC. Translating it yields CASSPETGGHEQYF.

The V gene is TRBV12-5, the J gene TRBJ2-1; TRBD1 matches 7 bases. From germline, CDR1 is LGHNT and CDR2 FRNRAP. This CDR3 comprises 15 residues. Germline trimming cut 1 base from V and 4 bases from J; bases unmatched to any gene: 4. The CDR3 DNA follows: TGTGCTAGTGGTTTGGGACAGGGAATTTACAATGAGCAGTTCTTC. This codes for CASGLGQGIYNEQFF.

V and J are TRBV5-6 and TRBJ1-5, with 8 nucleotides matching TRBD1. This CDR3 spans 15 amino acids. V was pared by 7 bases and J by 6 bases, with 12 bases of the junction left unmatched. Germline CDR1 reads SGHDT; CDR2 reads YYEEEE. CDR3 sequence: CASLDPGQESQPQHF. CDR3 nucleotide sequence: TGTGCCAGCTTAGACCCGGGACAGGAGAGTCAGCCCCAGCATTTT.

This sequence joins TRBV6-5 and TRBJ1-2, with no clear D. Deletions cut 3 bases from V and 4 bases from J, with 12 bases between. CDR1 and CDR2 (germline): MNHEY, SVGAGI. CDR3 size: 14 residues. CDR3 residues: CASSYRVEGYGYTF. CDR3 coding DNA: TGTGCCAGCAGTTATAGGGTGGAGGGCTATGGCTACACCTTC.

This clone was observed a handful of times. The V and J genes are TRBV9 and TRBJ2-1, with D possibly being TRBD2 (6 bases). This CDR3 is built from 13 residues. V was trimmed by 7 bases and J by 0 bases, leaving 8 bases between them. Germline CDR1 SGDLS, CDR2 YYNGEE. Here the CDR3 reads CASGGSSYNEQFF. CDR3 DNA: TGTGCCAGCGGGGGGAGCTCCTACAATGAGCAGTTCTTC.

The V and J genes are TRBV6-4 and TRBJ2-3; 9 bases map to TRBD1. With 4 bases clipped from V and 4 bases from J, the junction kept 9 bases outside the gene matches. This CDR3 region has 16 residues. The V gene's germline CDR1 is MRHNA and CDR2 SNTAGT. The CDR3 DNA follows: TGTGCCAGCAGTGCATTCGGACAGGGGATTTCAGATACGCAGTATTTT. It encodes CASSAFGQGISDTQYF.

In the case of this clone: This CDR3 is also generated by other DNA sequences in the sample. This chain connects TRBV6-5 to TRBJ1-5; no definite D call. This CDR3 has 13 residues. Trimming took 4 bases from V and 4 from J, leaving 8 bases between them. Germline CDR1 MNHEY, CDR2 SVGAGI. As DNA, the CDR3 is TGTGCCAGCAGTTCGACGGGTAATCAGCCCCAGCATTTT. Protein: CASSSTGNQPQHF.

The J gene is TRBJ1-5, the V gene TRBV7-2; tentative D call: TRBD1 (6 bases). Trimming left V 4 bases short and J 5 bases short, with 15 bases between. Germline V gene lookup returns CDR1 SGHTA and CDR2 FQGNSA. The CDR3 length is 15 residues. The CDR3 protein is CASSSHGGADQPQHF. The CDR3, as DNA: TGTGCCAGCAGCTCCCATGGGGGGGCTGATCAGCCCCAGCATTTT. The full variable domain, completed using reference TRBV7-2 and TRBJ1-5, is GAGVSQSPSNKVTEKGKDVELRCDPISGHTALYWYRQSLGQGLEFLIYFQGNSAPDKSGLPSDRFSAERTGGSVSTLTIQRTQQEDSAVYLCASSSHGGADQPQHFGDGTRLSIL.

This clone was observed once. This sequence joins TRBV29-1 and TRBJ1-3; 7 bases are shared with TRBD1. CDR1 and CDR2 from the germline V gene are SQVTM and ANQGSEA. The CDR3 has 14 amino acids. J gave up 4 bases and V 6 bases, and 9 bases lay outside the gene matches. The CDR3 here is CSVLTGTAGNTIYF. The CDR3 bases are TGCAGCGTATTGACAGGGACAGCCGGAAACACCATATATTTT.

The rearrangement joins TRBV5-1 to TRBJ2-7; 7 positions match TRBD2. Germline V gene lookup returns CDR1 SGHRS and CDR2 YFSETQ. V was clipped by 2 bases and J by 5 bases; unmatched bases: 16. This CDR3 contains 17 residues. CDR3 loop: CASSLALSTRGFDEQYF. The CDR3 DNA reads as TGCGCCAGCAGCTTAGCCCTCTCTACGCGGGGGTTCGACGAGCAGTACTTC.

The V gene is TRBV4-1, the J gene TRBJ1-5, with 7 positions matching TRBD1. The CDR3 has 16 amino acids. The germline gives CDR1 MGHRA, CDR2 YSYEKL. Unmatched junction bases numbered 12, after V lost 4 bases and J lost 6 bases. CDR3 bases: TGCGCCAGCAGCCGAACCACCGACAGGGTGGGTCAGCCCCAGCATTTT. This gives the protein CASSRTTDRVGQPQHF.

V gene TRBV28 combines with J gene TRBJ2-3; 9 bases line up with TRBD1. CDR3 size: 14 residues. V lost 3 bases to trimming and J lost 5 bases; unmatched junction nucleotides: 3. Germline assignment: CDR1 MDHEN and CDR2 SYDVKM. The CDR3 DNA reads as TGTGCCAGCAGTTTTAGGACAGGGGAAGATACGCAGTATTTT. Amino acid sequence: CASSFRTGEDTQYF.

The chain combines TRBV13 with TRBJ2-3; 10 nucleotides match TRBD2. Trimming took 5 bases from V and 4 from J; bases not matched to a gene: 9. This CDR3 is built from 16 residues. In germline, CDR1 is PRHDT, CDR2 FYEKMQ (reference sequence). The CDR3 region has the DNA TGTGCCAGCAGCCCAATGGCTAGCGGGGGCTCAGATACGCAGTATTTT. Residues: CASSPMASGGSDTQYF.